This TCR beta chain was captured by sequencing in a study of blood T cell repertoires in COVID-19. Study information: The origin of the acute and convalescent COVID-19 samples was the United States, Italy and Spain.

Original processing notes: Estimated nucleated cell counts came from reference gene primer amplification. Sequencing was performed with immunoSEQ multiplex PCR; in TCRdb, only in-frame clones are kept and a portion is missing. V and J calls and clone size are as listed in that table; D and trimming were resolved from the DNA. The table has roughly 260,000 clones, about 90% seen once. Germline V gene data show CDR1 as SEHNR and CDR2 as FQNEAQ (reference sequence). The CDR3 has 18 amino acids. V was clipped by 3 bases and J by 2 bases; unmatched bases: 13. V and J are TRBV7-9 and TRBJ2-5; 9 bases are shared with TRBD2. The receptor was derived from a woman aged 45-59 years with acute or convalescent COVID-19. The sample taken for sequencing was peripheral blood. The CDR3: CASSFGLARPKTQETQYF. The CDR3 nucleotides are TGTGCCAGCAGCTTTGGACTAGCGCGACCCAAGACGCAAGAGACCCAGTACTTC.